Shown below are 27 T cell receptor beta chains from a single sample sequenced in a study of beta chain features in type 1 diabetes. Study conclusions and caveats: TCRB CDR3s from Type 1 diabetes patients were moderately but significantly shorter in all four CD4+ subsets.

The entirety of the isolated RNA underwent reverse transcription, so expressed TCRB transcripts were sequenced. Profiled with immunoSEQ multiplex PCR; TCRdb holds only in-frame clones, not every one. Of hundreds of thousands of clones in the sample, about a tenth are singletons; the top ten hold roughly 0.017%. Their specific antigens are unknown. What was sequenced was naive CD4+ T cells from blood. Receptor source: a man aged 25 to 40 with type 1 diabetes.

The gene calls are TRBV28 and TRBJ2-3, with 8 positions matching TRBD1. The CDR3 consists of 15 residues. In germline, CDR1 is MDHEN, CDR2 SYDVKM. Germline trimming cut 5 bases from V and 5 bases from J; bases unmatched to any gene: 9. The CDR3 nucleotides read TGTGCCAGCAGTCTCGTCGGACAGGGTGGAGATACGCAGTATTTT. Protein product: CASSLVGQGGDTQYF.

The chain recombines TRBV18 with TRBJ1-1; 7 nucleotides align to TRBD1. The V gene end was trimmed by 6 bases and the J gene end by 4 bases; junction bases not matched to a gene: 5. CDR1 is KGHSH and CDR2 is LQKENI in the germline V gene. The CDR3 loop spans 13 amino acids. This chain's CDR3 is CASSLTGSTEAFF. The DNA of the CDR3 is TGTGCCAGCTCGTTGACAGGGAGCACTGAAGCTTTCTTT.

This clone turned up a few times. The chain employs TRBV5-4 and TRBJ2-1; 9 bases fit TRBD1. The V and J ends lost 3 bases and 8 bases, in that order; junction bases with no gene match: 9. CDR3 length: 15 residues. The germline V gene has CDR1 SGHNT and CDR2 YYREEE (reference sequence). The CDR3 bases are TGTGCCAGCAGCTCCCCCGGGACAGGGTTTTATGAGCAGTTCTTC. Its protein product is CASSSPGTGFYEQFF.

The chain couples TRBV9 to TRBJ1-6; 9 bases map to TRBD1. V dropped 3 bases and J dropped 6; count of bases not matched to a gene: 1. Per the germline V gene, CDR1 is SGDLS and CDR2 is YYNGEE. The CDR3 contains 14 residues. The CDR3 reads CASSETGGNSPLHF. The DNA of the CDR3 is TGTGCCAGCAGCGAGACAGGGGGTAATTCACCCCTCCACTTT.

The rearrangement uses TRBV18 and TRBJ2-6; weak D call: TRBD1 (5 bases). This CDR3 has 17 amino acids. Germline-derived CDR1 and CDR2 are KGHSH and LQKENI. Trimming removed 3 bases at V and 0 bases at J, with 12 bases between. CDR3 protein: CASSPLAGNSGANVLTF. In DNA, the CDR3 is TGTGCCAGCTCACCTTTGGCAGGGAACTCTGGGGCCAACGTCCTGACTTTC.

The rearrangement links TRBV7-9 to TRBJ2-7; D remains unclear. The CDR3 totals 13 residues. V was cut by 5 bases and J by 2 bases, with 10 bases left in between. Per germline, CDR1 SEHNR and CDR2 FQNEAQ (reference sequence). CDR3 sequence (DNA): TGTGCCAGCAGCCCCCGACAACCCTACGAGCAGTACTTC. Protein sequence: CASSPRQPYEQYF.

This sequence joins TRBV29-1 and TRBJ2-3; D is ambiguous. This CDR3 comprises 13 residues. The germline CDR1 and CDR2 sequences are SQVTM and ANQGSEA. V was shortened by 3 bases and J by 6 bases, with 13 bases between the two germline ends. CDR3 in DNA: TGCAGCGTTGATTTCCTACCACCTGATACGCAGTATTTT. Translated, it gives CSVDFLPPDTQYF.

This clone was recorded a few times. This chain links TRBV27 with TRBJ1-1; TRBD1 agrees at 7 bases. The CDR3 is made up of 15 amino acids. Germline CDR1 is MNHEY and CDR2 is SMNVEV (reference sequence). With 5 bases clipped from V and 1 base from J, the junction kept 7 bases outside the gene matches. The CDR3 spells CASSVPGTANTEAFF. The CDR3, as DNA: TGTGCCAGCAGTGTCCCGGGGACAGCGAACACTGAAGCTTTCTTT.

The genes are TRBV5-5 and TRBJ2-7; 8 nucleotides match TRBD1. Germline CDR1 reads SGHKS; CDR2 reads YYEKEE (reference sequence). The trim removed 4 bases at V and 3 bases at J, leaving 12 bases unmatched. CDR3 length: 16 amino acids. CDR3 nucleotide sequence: TGTGCCAGCAGCATATCCGGGACAGGCCCTTACTACGAGCAGTACTTC. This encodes CASSISGTGPYYEQYF.

CDR3 DNA: TGTGCCAGCAGCCCCCAAGGGGGCACTAATGAAAAACTGTTTTTT. It encodes CASSPQGGTNEKLFF. The rearrangement links TRBV7-2 to TRBJ1-4, with 7 bases lining up with TRBD1. The CDR3 runs to 15 residues. In germline, CDR1 is SGHTA, CDR2 FQGNSA. Losses at the gene ends were 5 bases for V and 2 bases for J; bases not matched to a gene: 5.

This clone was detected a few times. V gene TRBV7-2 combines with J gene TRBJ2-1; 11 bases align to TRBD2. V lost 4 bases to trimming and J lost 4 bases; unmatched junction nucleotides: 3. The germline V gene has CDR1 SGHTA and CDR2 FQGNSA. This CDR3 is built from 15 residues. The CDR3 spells CASSSGTSGYNEQFF. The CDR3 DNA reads TGTGCCAGCAGCTCCGGGACTAGCGGATACAATGAGCAGTTCTTC.

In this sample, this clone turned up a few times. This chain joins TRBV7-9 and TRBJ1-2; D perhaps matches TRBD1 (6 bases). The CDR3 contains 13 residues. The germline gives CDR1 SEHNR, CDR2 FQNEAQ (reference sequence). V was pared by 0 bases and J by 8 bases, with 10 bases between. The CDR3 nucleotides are TGTGCCAGCAGCTTAGCGCGTGGGGGCGGCTACACCTTC. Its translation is CASSLARGGGYTF.

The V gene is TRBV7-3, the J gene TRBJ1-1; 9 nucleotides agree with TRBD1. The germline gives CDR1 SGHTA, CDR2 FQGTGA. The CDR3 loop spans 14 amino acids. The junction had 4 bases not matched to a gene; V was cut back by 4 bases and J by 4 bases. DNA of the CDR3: TGTGCCAGCAGCTCACAGGGACAGGGCACTGAAGCTTTCTTT. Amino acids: CASSSQGQGTEAFF.

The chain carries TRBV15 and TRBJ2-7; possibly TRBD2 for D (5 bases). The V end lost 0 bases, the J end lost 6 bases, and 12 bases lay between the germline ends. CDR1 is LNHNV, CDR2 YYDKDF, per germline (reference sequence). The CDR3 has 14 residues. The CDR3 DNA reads TGTGCCACCAGCAGAGATGCGGGCAGTACCGAGCAGTACTTC. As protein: CATSRDAGSTEQYF.

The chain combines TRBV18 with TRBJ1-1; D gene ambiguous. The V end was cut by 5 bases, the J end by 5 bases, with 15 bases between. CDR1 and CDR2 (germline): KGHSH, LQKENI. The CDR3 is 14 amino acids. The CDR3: CASSSYTRETEAFF. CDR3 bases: TGTGCCAGCTCATCCTACACCCGGGAAACTGAAGCTTTCTTT. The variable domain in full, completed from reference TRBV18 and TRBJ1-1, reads NAGVMQNPRHLVRRRGQEARLRCSPMKGHSHVYWYRQLPEEGLKFMVYLQKENIIDESGMPKERFSAEFPKEGPSILRIQQVVRGDSAAYFCASSSYTRETEAFFGQGTRLTVV.

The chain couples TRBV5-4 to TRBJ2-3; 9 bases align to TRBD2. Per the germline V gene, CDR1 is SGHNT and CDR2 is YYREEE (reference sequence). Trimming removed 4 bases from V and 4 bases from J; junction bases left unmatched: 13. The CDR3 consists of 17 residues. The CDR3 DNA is TGTGCCAGCAGCCCTGGGGGAGCGGGGGGATGGGCAGATACGCAGTATTTT. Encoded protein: CASSPGGAGGWADTQYF.

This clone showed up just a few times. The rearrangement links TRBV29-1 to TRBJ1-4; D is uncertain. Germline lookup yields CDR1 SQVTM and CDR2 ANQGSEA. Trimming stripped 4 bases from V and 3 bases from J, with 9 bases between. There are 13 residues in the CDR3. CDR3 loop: CSVAGRSNEKLFF. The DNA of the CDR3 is TGCAGCGTTGCTGGCAGGTCTAATGAAAAACTGTTTTTT.

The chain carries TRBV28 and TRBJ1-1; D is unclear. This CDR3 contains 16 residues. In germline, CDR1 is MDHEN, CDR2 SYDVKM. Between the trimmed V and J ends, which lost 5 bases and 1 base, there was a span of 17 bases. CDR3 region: CASSHPPGLKNTEAFF. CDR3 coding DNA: TGTGCCAGCAGTCACCCCCCTGGACTGAAGAACACTGAAGCTTTCTTT.

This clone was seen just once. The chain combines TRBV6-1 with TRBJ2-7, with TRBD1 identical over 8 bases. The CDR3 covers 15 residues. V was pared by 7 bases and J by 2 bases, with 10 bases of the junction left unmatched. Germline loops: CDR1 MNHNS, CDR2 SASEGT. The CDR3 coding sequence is TGTGCCAGCAACTACAGGGGGTTCCTCCCCTACGAGCAGTACTTC. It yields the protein CASNYRGFLPYEQYF.

The CDR3 coding sequence is TGTGCCAGCAGCCAAGGGGGGGGCCGCACAGATACGCAGTATTTT. This codes for CASSQGGGRTDTQYF. The genes are TRBV4-2 and TRBJ2-3; D perhaps matches TRBD2 (7 bases). This CDR3 is 15 amino acids long. CDR1 LGHNA and CDR2 YNFKEQ come from the germline V gene. V lost 1 base, J lost 1 base, and 9 bases lay in between.

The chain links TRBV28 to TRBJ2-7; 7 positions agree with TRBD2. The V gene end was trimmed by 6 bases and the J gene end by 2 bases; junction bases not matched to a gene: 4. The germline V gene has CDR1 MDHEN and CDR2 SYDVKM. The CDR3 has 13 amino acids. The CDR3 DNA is TGTGCCAGCAGCCCGGGAGGTCCCTACGAGCAGTACTTC. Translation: CASSPGGPYEQYF.

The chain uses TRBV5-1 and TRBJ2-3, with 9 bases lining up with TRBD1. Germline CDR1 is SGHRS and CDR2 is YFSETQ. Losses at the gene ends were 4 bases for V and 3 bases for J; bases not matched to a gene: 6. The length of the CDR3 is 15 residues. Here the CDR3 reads CASSPPDRGTDTQYF. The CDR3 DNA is TGCGCCAGCAGCCCCCCGGACAGGGGAACAGATACGCAGTATTTT.

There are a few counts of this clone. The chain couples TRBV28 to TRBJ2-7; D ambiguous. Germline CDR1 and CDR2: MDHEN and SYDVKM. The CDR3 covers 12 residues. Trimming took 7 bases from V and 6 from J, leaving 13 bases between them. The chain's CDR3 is CASKYARSEQYF. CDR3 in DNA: TGTGCCAGCAAGTACGCGCGGAGCGAGCAGTACTTC.

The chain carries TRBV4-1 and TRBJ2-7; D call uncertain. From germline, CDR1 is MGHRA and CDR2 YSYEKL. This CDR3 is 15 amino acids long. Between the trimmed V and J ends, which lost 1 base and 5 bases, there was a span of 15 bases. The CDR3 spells CASSQVVPGWNEQYF. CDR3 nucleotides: TGCGCCAGCAGCCAAGTTGTCCCGGGTTGGAACGAGCAGTACTTC.

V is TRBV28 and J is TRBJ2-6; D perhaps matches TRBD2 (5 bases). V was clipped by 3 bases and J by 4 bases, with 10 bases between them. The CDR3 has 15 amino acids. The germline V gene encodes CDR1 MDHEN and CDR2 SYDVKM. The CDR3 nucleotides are TGTGCCAGCAGTTTTGGGAGCTCAGGGGCCAACGTCCTGACTTTC. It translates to CASSFGSSGANVLTF.

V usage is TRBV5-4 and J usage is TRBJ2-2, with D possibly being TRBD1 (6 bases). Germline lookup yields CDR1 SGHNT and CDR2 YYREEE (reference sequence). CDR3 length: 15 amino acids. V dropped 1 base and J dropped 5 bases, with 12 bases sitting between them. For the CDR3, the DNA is TGTGCCAGCAGCTTGAACAGGGTGGATACCGGGGAGCTGTTTTTT. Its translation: CASSLNRVDTGELFF.

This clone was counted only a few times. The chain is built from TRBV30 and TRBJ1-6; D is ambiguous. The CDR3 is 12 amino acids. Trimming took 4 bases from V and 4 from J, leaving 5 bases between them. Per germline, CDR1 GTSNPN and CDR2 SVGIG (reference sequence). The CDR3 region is CAWNGYNSPLHF. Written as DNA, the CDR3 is TGTGCCTGGAACGGTTATAATTCACCCCTCCACTTT.